This TCR beta chain was profiled in a study of T-cell memory formation after mild COVID-19 (dated by TCRdb to the early 2020s). As for the study more broadly: TCR sequence clusters from the two donors were largely donor specific. In a couple of donors, T-cell clones that expanded and contracted after mild COVID-19 were tracked by sequencing TCRalpha and TCRbeta repertoires over time. The cohort was made up of two young adult volunteers, one female and one male, who were previously healthy.

TCRdb lists the instrument as Illumina NovaSeq 6000. Using 5'RACE with constant-segment primers, TCRalpha and TCRbeta cDNA libraries were constructed, with sample barcodes and unique molecular identifiers added in the process. RNA was extracted from every sample with Trizol reagent. Libraries were amplified in two PCR steps, with a second sample barcode and Illumina TruSeq adapters added in the second step. Libraries were sequenced on an Illumina NovaSeq with 2 x 150 bp paired-end reads. In the original analysis: Reads were demultiplexed and collapsed into UMI-guided consensus sequences with migec v1.2.7. Using mixcr v2.1.11, UMI consensuses were aligned to TRA and TRB V and J templates and then assembled into clonotypes. A clonotype was counted as expanded or contracted only if both edgeR and NoisET called the change significant, with noise models trained on biological replicates. edgeR calls used a false discovery rate-adjusted p below 0.01 and a log2 fold-change threshold of 1. As an exploratory analysis of dynamics, PCA with hierarchical clustering was applied to max-normalized trajectories of the 1000 most abundant clonotypes. Each responding clone was given a CD4 or CD8 phenotype based on the CD4+ and CD8+ repertoires, which had been sequenced separately. TCRdb handled the public reads itself, with Q25 trimming in fastp and clone calling in MiXCR, and kept productive beta chains. Every CDR3 protein is listed once, alongside the most common genes and DNA of its rows. The V and J calls and clone size come from TCRdb's table, not from the authors' own analysis. The table for this sample lists 350,000 to 400,000 distinct CDR3 sequences; approximately 21% of them were counted only once. The ten most abundant clones make up under 15% of the sample.

Notes on this clonotype: The antigen it binds to is not known. No clone much larger than this one lies a single base away; base qualities are absent.

Ficoll-Paque density gradient centrifugation was the method used to isolate PBMCs. Via the germline V gene, CDR1 is SGHRS and CDR2 YFSETQ. Trimming removed 1 base from V and 1 base from J, leaving 13 bases between the germline ends. The CDR3 covers 16 residues, taking in both the cysteine and the phenylalanine. The CDR3 DNA has 48 bases and is translated from base 1. Summary of the overall study and its limitations: SARS-CoV-2 specificity was not confirmed for the second-wave clones peaking on day 37. Contracting CD4+ clones turned up mainly in the CM and EM memory subsets, whereas EMRA was where CD8+ clones were enriched. Some responding clones were detected in pre-infection memory, which suggested that pre-existing cross-reactive memory T cells had joined the SARS-CoV-2 response. Only a couple of mild cases were covered in the study, and larger cohorts including severe cases with pre-infection samples were considered necessary. Clones contracting from day 15 to 85 had balanced CD4/CD8 phenotypes, while a second wave expanding from day 15 to 37 was biased towards CD4+.

The chain couples TRBV5-1 to TRBJ2-3; the D call is tentative, TRBD1 or TRBD2, as each matches 5 bases. The specimen was PBMCs or a T cell subset sorted from them (not recorded which). The TCR originated in an adult woman who had mild COVID-19 (a few samples of this study predate the infection). The sample titles of this study are shuffled in the database, so cell type and time point are left out; the donor was told from shared clones. CDR3 region: CASSLKYLGGTDTQYF. The DNA sequence is given as TGCGCCAGCAGCTTGAAGTATTTGGGGGGCACAGATACGCAGTATTTT.